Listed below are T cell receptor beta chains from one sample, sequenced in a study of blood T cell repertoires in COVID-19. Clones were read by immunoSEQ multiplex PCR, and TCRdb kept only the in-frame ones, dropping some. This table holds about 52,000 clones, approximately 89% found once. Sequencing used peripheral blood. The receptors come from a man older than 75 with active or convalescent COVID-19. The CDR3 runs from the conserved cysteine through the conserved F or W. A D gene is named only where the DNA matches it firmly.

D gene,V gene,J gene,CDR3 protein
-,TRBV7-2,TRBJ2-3,CASRLGGPLGDTQYF
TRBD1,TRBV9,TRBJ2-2,CASSATTGGNGELFF
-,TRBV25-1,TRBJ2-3,CASSEFRGMSTDTQYF
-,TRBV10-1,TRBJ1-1,CASSESTVMNTEAFF
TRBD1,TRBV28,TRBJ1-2,CASRSGQALYGYTF
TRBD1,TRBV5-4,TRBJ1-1,CASSLGTGGATEAFF
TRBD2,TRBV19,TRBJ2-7,CASSAELAGESEQYF
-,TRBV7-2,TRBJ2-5,CASSSPETQYF
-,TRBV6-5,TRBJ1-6,CASSYSIGQANSPLHF
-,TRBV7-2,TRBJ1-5,CASSQGGGWQPQHF
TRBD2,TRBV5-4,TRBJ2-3,CASSPGTSGTDTQYF
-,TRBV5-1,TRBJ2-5,CASSPGVKETQYF
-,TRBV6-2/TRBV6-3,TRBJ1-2,CASSFGGYGYTF
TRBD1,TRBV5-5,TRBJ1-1,CASSFSQGDTEAFF
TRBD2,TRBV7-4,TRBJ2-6,CASSLAASGGAGANVLTF
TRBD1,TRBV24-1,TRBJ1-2,CATSSGQGGYGYTF
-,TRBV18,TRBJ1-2,CASSPQGSRDGYTF
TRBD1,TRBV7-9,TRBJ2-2,CASSSWTGGTGELFF
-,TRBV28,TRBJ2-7,CASSPAQAYEQYF
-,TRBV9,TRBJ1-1,CASSGHTGLGASTEAFF
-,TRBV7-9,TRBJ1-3,CASSLKLFVSSGNTIYF
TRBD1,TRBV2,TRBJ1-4,CASSSRDRDYEKLFF
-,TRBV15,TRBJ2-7,CATSRDAGRYEQYF
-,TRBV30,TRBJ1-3,CAWSVWGAGNTIYF
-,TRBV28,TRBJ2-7,CASSRQVGSYEQYF
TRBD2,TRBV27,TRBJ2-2,CASSLLAGRTGELFF
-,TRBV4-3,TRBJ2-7,CASSQGGGGEQYF
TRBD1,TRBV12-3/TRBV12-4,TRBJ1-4,CATRTGGEKLFF
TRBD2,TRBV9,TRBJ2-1,CASSPRSTSGYVLNEQFF
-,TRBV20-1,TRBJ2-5,CSARQETQYF
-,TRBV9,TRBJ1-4,CASSALGGDSGKLFF
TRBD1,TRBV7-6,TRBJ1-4,CASSPRDRSNEKLFF
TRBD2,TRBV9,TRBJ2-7,CASSVATGTSYEQYF
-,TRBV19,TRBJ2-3,CASSIVPRYTDTQYF
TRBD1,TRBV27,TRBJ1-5,CASGNGQANQPQHF
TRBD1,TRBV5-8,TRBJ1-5,CASSLAFGTDRDQPQHF
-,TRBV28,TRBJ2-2,CASSLPRGREFTGELFF
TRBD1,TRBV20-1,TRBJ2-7,CSASPRDRVDSYEQYF
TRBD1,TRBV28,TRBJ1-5,CASSSTGGIGQPQHF
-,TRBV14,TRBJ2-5,CASPAGPIGETQYF
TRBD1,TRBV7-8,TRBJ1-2,CASSLMGQGNGYGYTF
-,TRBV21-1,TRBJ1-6,CASKGGPRSLHF
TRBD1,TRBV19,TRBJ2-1,CASSMLQGTINHEQFF
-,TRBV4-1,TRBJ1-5,CASSQEGSDRQPQHF
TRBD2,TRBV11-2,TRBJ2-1,CASSFGGGAHRPNEQFF
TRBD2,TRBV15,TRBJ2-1,CATSGTRTSGFPAYNEQFF
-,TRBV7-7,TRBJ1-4,CASSLGIQGGNEKLFF
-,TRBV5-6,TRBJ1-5,CASSFRRENQPQHF
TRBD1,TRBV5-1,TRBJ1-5,CASSPGQAPNQPQHF
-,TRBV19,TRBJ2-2,CASSTYPGELFF
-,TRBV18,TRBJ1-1,CASSPVLAARVTEAFF
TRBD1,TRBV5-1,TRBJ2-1,CASSPQPGQGPYNEQFF
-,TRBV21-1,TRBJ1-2,CASSKLRKRGNYGYTF
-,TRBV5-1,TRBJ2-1,CASASLGLSQGEQFF
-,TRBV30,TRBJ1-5,CAWTAGGNQPQHF
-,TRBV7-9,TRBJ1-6,CASSLDGSSNSPLHF
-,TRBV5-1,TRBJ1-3,CASSLAGGEGNTIYF
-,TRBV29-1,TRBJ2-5,CSADRSQETQYF
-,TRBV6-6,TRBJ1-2,CASSYGMGEGYTF